This section outlines one T cell receptor beta chain sequence together with its context. Its cognate antigen is unknown. Between the trimmed V and J ends, which lost 7 bases and 4 bases, there was a span of 17 bases. Germline V CDR1 and CDR2: MDHEN, SYDVKM. This CDR3 has 15 amino acids. This entry is derived from a study of OX40 agonist ivuxolimab in advanced cancers. Study at large: Ivuxolimab, which patients received intravenously every 2 weeks, was dosed at 0.01 to 10 mg/kg. With a range of roughly 20 to 90, age averaged 60 years, and nearly 85% were male. Whole-study results and caveats: CD8+ T cells were the subset that, on average, had more expanded clones than CD4+. Low normalized T-cell clonal expansion also characterized some of the nonresponders.

Libraries were prepared by immunoSEQ multiplex PCR; TCRdb keeps only in-frame clonotypes and omits some of them. This table holds under 80,000 clones, about nine tenths found once. Source: CD4+ or CD8+ T cells sorted from blood, taken in a trial of the OX40 agonist ivuxolimab. The rearrangement uses TRBV28 and TRBJ1-3; tentatively, D is TRBD1 (6 bases). The receptor's source is an adult with an advanced solid tumor such as melanoma, head and neck, liver or kidney cancer. The CDR3 region is CASTLGGAGGNTIYF. Here the CDR3 DNA reads TGTGCCAGCACTCTTGGGGGGGCAGGGGGAAACACCATATATTTT. The complete variable domain, with remaining parts taken from reference TRBV28 and TRBJ1-3, reads DVKVTQSSRYLVKRTGEKVFLECVQDMDHENMFWYRQDPGLGLRLIYFSYDVKMKEKGDIPEGYSVSREKKERFSLILESASTNQTSMYLCASTLGGAGGNTIYFGEGSWLTVV.